A selection of T cell receptor beta chains follows, all from one sample in a study of blood T cell repertoires in COVID-19. TCRdb's table, derived via immunoSEQ multiplex PCR, lists solely in-frame clones and lacks some. The data hold tens of thousands of clones, with roughly 82% observed a single time. Source material: peripheral blood. The receptor source for this set is a woman older than 75 with acute or convalescent COVID-19. The CDR3 runs from the conserved cysteine through the conserved F or W. The D gene is left open where the match is weak. Clone sizes are given selectively: once, few, many, or a class where the clone is expanded.

J: TRBJ2-3; V: TRBV21-1; size: many; D: -; DNA: TGTGCCAGCAACCCTCTCTGGGCGGGAGGCCGAGGAGATACGCAGTATTTT; CDR3: CASNPLWAGGRGDTQYF
J: TRBJ2-5; V: TRBV27; size: few; D: TRBD2; DNA: TGTGCCAGCAGTCCAGGACTAGGTGGGACCCAGTACTTC; CDR3: CASSPGLGGTQYF
J: TRBJ2-1; V: TRBV19; size: -; D: TRBD1; DNA: TGTGCCAGTAGTATTGGGACAGAGTCCTACAATGAGCAGTTCTTC; CDR3: CASSIGTESYNEQFF
J: TRBJ2-7; V: TRBV29-1; size: -; D: TRBD2; DNA: TGCAGCGTTGGTCGAGCGGGAGGGAAAAACGAGCAGTACTTC; CDR3: CSVGRAGGKNEQYF
J: TRBJ1-6; V: TRBV6-6; size: -; D: TRBD1; DNA: TGTGCCAGCAGGGGGGACAGGAGCCTTTCACCCCTCCACTTT; CDR3: CASRGDRSLSPLHF
J: TRBJ1-2; V: TRBV7-6; size: -; D: -; DNA: TGTGCCAGCAGCTTAGGGCAGGACTATGGCTACACCTTC; CDR3: CASSLGQDYGYTF
J: TRBJ2-2; V: TRBV10-3; size: -; D: TRBD2; DNA: TGTGCCATCAGGACCCGGCTTAGCGGGAGCAACACCGGGGAGCTGTTTTTT; CDR3: CAIRTRLSGSNTGELFF
J: TRBJ2-1; V: TRBV28; size: -; D: TRBD2; DNA: TGTGCCAGCAGATCCGGGACTAGATACAATGAGCAGTTCTTC; CDR3: CASRSGTRYNEQFF
J: TRBJ2-3; V: TRBV2; size: -; D: TRBD2; DNA: TGTGCCAGCAGTGTACGGGGACTAGGCACAGATACGCAGTATTTT; CDR3: CASSVRGLGTDTQYF
J: TRBJ2-7; V: TRBV19; size: -; D: -; DNA: TGTGCCAGTAGTATAGGACTTAGCGTTTACGAGCAGTACTTC; CDR3: CASSIGLSVYEQYF
J: TRBJ2-2; V: TRBV7-2; size: -; D: TRBD2; DNA: TGTGCCAGCAGCCGCGGGACTAGCGGAACCGGGGAGCTGTTTTTT; CDR3: CASSRGTSGTGELFF
J: TRBJ1-4; V: TRBV5-1; size: -; D: -; DNA: TGCGCCAGCAGCTTGAACAGGGTTAAGGAAAAACTGTTTTTT; CDR3: CASSLNRVKEKLFF
J: TRBJ1-2; V: TRBV12-3/TRBV12-4; size: -; D: -; DNA: TGTGCCAGCAGTTTTACAGAAAACTATGGCTACACCTTC; CDR3: CASSFTENYGYTF
J: TRBJ2-3; V: TRBV6-1; size: -; D: TRBD1; DNA: TGTGCCAGCAGTGAAGTGGGGACAGGGGGCGGTGTGTTCACAGATACGCAGTATTTT; CDR3: CASSEVGTGGGVFTDTQYF